These 17 T cell receptor beta chains came from one sample sequenced in a study of radiotherapy plus CTLA-4 blockade in lung cancer. The assay was immunoSEQ multiplex PCR, and TCRdb's table has in-frame clones only and misses some. The repertoire has around 56,000 clones, under 80% of them found once; the top ten carry approximately 15%. The sequencing used peripheral blood, collected from a patient treated with radiotherapy plus ipilimumab. Receptors originate from a human donor with non-small cell lung cancer who had a complete response to radiotherapy plus ipilimumab.

The V call is TRBV9, the J call TRBJ2-7; 11 nucleotides align to TRBD1. The CDR3 runs 14 residues. V was pared by 2 bases and J by 3 bases, with 1 base of the junction left unmatched. Germline CDR1 SGDLS, CDR2 YYNGEE. This CDR3 is CASSVDRGHYEQYF. CDR3 DNA: TGTGCCAGCAGCGTGGACAGGGGGCACTACGAGCAGTACTTC.

The chain has TRBV30 and TRBJ2-4; 7 nucleotides match TRBD2. The length of the CDR3 is 15 residues. With 3 bases clipped from V and 3 bases from J, the junction kept 8 bases outside the gene matches. Germline CDR1 is GTSNPN and CDR2 is SVGIG (reference sequence). CDR3 sequence (DNA): TGTGCCTGGAGAGTAGGGAGGGAAGGCAAAAACATTCAGTACTTC. Amino acids: CAWRVGREGKNIQYF.

This chain uses TRBV6-5 with TRBJ1-1, with 9 nucleotides matching TRBD1. Germline-derived CDR1 and CDR2 are MNHEY and SVGAGI. The CDR3 has 16 residues. J lost 1 base, V lost 2 bases, and 5 bases had no gene match. CDR3 sequence reads: CASSYLPGQGNTEAFF. CDR3 sequence (DNA): TGTGCCAGCAGTTACCTTCCGGGACAGGGGAACACTGAAGCTTTCTTT.

The chain is built from TRBV5-1 and TRBJ1-2, with D uncertain. The germline CDR1 and CDR2 sequences are SGHRS and YFSETQ. The CDR3 runs to 14 residues. The V end lost 2 bases, the J end lost 7 bases, and 15 bases lay between the germline ends. The CDR3 nucleotides read TGCGCCAGCAGCTTTTCACAAACGGGAGGTGGCTACACCTTC. It encodes CASSFSQTGGGYTF.

This chain joins TRBV7-2 and TRBJ2-1; TRBD2 matches at 11 bases. Per the germline V gene, CDR1 is SGHTA and CDR2 is FQGNSA. The CDR3 extends over 15 amino acids. V shed 4 bases and J 12 bases; nucleotides not matched to a gene: 11. CDR3 nucleotides: TGTGCCAGCAGCTCCGACTTAGCGGGGGGGCGGAGGCAGTTCTTC. Its protein is CASSSDLAGGRRQFF.

This rearrangement joins TRBV5-6 to TRBJ2-5; maybe TRBD2 (6 bases). Germline V CDR1 and CDR2: SGHDT, YYEEEE. The CDR3 consists of 13 residues. Trimming pared 4 bases from V and 7 bases from J, leaving 14 bases between. Here the CDR3 DNA reads TGTGCCAGCAGCGGTGGGGGGTTGGGGACCCAGTACTTC. Encoded protein: CASSGGGLGTQYF.

The V gene is TRBV5-4, the J gene TRBJ2-5, with 9 nucleotides matching TRBD2. The V segment lost 4 bases and the J segment 4 bases; nucleotides outside the gene matches: 11. CDR1 is SGHNT, CDR2 YYREEE, per germline (reference sequence). The CDR3 totals 16 residues. CDR3 DNA sequence: TGTGCCAGCAGCCCGGCGGGAGCGGGGGGTCGAGAGACCCAGTACTTC. It codes for CASSPAGAGGRETQYF.

The V and J genes are TRBV27 and TRBJ2-3; 10 bases line up with TRBD2. After removal of 6 bases from V and 2 bases from J, the junction contained 5 bases not matched to a gene. From germline, CDR1 is MNHEY and CDR2 SMNVEV (reference sequence). This CDR3 comprises 15 residues. CDR3 region: CASRGTSANTDTQYF. The CDR3 DNA sequence: TGTGCCAGCAGGGGGACTAGCGCGAACACAGATACGCAGTATTTT.

This chain uses TRBV7-2 with TRBJ1-5; no firm D call. Germline lookup yields CDR1 SGHTA and CDR2 FQGNSA. The V end was cut by 3 bases, the J end by 5 bases, with 11 bases between. The CDR3 totals 14 residues. CDR3 sequence: CASSFPGPHQPQHF. The CDR3 DNA follows: TGTGCCAGCAGCTTTCCAGGCCCCCATCAGCCCCAGCATTTT.

This sequence joins TRBV28 and TRBJ2-5; D remains unclear. The CDR3 is made up of 14 amino acids. The ends were cut back, 2 bases at V and 2 bases at J, with 9 bases in the middle. Per germline, CDR1 MDHEN and CDR2 SYDVKM. The CDR3, as DNA: TGTGCCAGCAGTTTACCTCAGGAACAAGAGACCCAGTACTTC. Translated, it gives CASSLPQEQETQYF.

The chain recombines TRBV7-6 with TRBJ2-2, with a possible D match to TRBD2 (6 bases). The CDR3 is made up of 12 amino acids. Germline V gene sequence: CDR1 SGHVS, CDR2 FNYEAQ. Trimming removed 5 bases from V and 5 bases from J, with 6 bases in between. CDR3 protein: CASSRETGELFF. The DNA of the CDR3 is TGTGCCAGCAGCCGGGAGACCGGGGAGCTGTTTTTT.

V usage is TRBV15 and J usage is TRBJ2-1; 9 bases align to TRBD1. From germline, CDR1 is LNHNV and CDR2 YYDKDF (reference sequence). The CDR3 is 15 amino acids. Trimming at V came to 5 bases and at J to 2 bases, leaving 4 bases not matched to a gene. This CDR3 is CATSVRQGAYNEQFF. Written as DNA, the CDR3 is TGTGCCACCAGCGTTCGACAGGGGGCCTACAATGAGCAGTTCTTC.

This clone was counted a few times. V and J are TRBV14 and TRBJ1-2; D not resolved. This CDR3 has 13 amino acids. Trimming removed 0 bases at V and 8 bases at J, with 10 bases between. Germline-derived CDR1 and CDR2 are SGHDN and FVKESK. The CDR3 is CASSQDRLYGYTF. DNA of the CDR3: TGTGCCAGCAGCCAAGATAGACTTTACGGCTACACCTTC.

In its sample, this clone was seen once. This rearrangement joins TRBV5-1 to TRBJ1-1, with TRBD1 identical over 9 bases. V shed 4 bases, J shed 5 bases, and the junction held 6 bases outside the gene matches. CDR3 length equals 14 residues. The germline CDR1 and CDR2 sequences are SGHRS and YFSETQ. CDR3 sequence reads: CASSAGQGMTEAFF. The CDR3 bases are TGCGCCAGCAGCGCAGGACAGGGGATGACTGAAGCTTTCTTT.

This chain uses TRBV18 with TRBJ2-7, with D hard to call. The V gene lost 2 bases and the J gene lost 4 bases, with 6 bases spanning the gap. CDR3 length: 12 amino acids. Germline assignment: CDR1 KGHSH and CDR2 LQKENI. The DNA of the CDR3 is TGTGCCAGCTCACCAGACACGTACGAGCAGTACGTC. Encoded protein: CASSPDTYEQYV.

The chain couples TRBV7-9 to TRBJ2-1, with 12 bases identical to TRBD1. From germline, CDR1 is SEHNR and CDR2 FQNEAQ (reference sequence). The J segment lost 7 bases and the V segment lost 6 bases, leaving 16 bases of the junction unmatched. CDR3 length equals 18 residues. The CDR3: CASSEPNRDRGLVNEQFF. CDR3 coding DNA: TGTGCCAGCAGTGAGCCAAACCGGGACAGGGGGCTAGTGAATGAGCAGTTCTTC.

The genes are TRBV7-2 and TRBJ1-2; TRBD1 matches at 9 bases. The V segment lost 1 base and the J segment 3 bases; nucleotides outside the gene matches: 3. The CDR3 extends over 15 amino acids. Germline values: CDR1 SGHTA, CDR2 FQGNSA. The CDR3 spells CASSLVTGGDYGYTF. CDR3 DNA: TGTGCCAGCAGCTTAGTGACAGGGGGGGACTATGGCTACACCTTC. Combining the CDR3 with reference TRBV7-2 and TRBJ1-2 gives the whole variable domain GAGVSQSPSNKVTEKGKDVELRCDPISGHTALYWYRQSLGQGLEFLIYFQGNSAPDKSGLPSDRFSAERTGGSVSTLTIQRTQQEDSAVYLCASSLVTGGDYGYTFGSGTRLTVV.